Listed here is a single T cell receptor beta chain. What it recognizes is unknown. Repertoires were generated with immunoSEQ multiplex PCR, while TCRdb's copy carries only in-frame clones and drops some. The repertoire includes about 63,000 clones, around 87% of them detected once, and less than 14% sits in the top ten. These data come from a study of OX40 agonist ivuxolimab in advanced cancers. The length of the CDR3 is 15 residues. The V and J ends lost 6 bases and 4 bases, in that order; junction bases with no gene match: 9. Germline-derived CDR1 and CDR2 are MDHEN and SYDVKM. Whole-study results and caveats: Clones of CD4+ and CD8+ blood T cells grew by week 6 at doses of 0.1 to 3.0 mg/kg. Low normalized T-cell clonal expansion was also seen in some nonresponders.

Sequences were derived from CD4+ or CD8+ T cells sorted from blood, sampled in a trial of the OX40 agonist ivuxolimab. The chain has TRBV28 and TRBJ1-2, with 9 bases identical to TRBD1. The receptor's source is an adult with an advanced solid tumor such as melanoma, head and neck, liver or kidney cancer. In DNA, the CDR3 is TGTGCCAGCAGACTTTCCGGGACAGGGATCTATGGCTACACCTTC. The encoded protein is CASRLSGTGIYGYTF.